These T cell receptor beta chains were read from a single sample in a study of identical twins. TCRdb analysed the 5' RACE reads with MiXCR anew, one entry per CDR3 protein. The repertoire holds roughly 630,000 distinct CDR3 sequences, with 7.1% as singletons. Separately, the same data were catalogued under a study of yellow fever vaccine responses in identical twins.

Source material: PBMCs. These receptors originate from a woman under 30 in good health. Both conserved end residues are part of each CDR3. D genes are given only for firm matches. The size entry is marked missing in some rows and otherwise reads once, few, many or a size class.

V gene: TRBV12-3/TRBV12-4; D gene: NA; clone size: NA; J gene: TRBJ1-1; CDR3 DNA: TGTGCCAGCAGCCTTTACGAGGGGATGGCCACTGAAGCTTTCTTT; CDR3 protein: CASSLYEGMATEAFF
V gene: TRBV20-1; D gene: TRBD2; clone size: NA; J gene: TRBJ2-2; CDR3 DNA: TGCAGTGCACAGACTAGCGGGGTCACCGGGGAGCTGTTTTTT; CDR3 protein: CSAQTSGVTGELFF
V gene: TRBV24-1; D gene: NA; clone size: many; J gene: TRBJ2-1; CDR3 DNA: TGTGCCACCAGTGTGACCTACAATGAGCAGTTCTTC; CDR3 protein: CATSVTYNEQFF
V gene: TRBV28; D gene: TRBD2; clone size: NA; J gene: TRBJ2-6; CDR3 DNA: TGTGCCAGCAGCTCAAAGTACCTAGCGGGGGGAAGCTCTGGGGCCAACGTCCTGACTTTC; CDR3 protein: CASSSKYLAGGSSGANVLTF
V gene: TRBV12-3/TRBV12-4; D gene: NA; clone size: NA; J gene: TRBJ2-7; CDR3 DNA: TGTGCCAGCAGCCGGGGACTTGGCTACGAGCAGTACTTC; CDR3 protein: CASSRGLGYEQYF
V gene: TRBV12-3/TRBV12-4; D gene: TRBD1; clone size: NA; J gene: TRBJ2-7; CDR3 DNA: TGTGCCAGCAGTGACCGGGACAGGAGATACGAGCAGTACTTC; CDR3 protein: CASSDRDRRYEQYF
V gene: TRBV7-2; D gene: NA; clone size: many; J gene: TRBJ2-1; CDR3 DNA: TGTGCCAGCAGCTTAGAGAGCATTGAGCAGTTCTTC; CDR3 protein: CASSLESIEQFF
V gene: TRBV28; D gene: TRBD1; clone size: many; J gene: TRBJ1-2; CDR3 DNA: TGTGCCAGCAGTTCCCCCCAGGGGGCCGACTATGGCTACACCTTC; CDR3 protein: CASSSPQGADYGYTF
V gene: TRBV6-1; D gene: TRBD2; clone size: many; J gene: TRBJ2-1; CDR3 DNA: TGTGCCAGCAGGTCTGTCCTAGCGGGAGAAAACAATGAGCAGTTCTTC; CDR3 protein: CASRSVLAGENNEQFF
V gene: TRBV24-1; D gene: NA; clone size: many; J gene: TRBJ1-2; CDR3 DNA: TGTGCCACCAGTGACCTTGACAGTTCCTATGGCTACACCTTC; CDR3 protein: CATSDLDSSYGYTF
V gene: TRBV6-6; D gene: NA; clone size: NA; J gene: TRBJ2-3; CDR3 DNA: TGTGCCAGCAGCCCACTGGGGAGGGATACGCAGTATTTT; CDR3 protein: CASSPLGRDTQYF
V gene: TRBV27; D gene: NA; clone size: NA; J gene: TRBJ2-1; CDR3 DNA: TGTGCCAGCACCCCGAGGGGATCTCCCTACAATGAGCAGTTCTTC; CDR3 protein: CASTPRGSPYNEQFF
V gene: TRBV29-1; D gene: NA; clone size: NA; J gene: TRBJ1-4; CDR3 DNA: TGCAGCGTTGCTTGGGGCAGCGAAAATGAAAAACTGTTTTTT; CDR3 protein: CSVAWGSENEKLFF
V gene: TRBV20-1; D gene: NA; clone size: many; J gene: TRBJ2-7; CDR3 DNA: TGCAGTGCTCGGGGACTGGAAAACTACGAGCAGTACTTC; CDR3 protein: CSARGLENYEQYF
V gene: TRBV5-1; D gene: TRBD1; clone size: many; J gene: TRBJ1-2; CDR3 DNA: TGCGCCAGCAGCTTGGGACAGGGGGTCTATGGCTACACCTTC; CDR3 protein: CASSLGQGVYGYTF
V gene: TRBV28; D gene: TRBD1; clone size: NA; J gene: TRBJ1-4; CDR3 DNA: TGTGCCAGCAGGCCCCGCGACAGGGTTACAGTGTTAAAACTGTTTTTT; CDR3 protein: CASRPRDRVTVLKLFF
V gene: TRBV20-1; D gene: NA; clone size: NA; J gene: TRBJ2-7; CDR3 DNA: TGCAGTGCCAACCAGCTATTCATTGATTACGAGCAGTACTTC; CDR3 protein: CSANQLFIDYEQYF
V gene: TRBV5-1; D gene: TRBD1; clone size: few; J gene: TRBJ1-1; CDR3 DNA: TGCGCCAGCAGCTTGGGCCTCAGGGGGTCGTCGTCTGAAGCTTTCTTT; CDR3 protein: CASSLGLRGSSSEAFF
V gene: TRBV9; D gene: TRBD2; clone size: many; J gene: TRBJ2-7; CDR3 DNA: TGTGCCAGCAGCGTAGATGCGGGAGGGCCCCGGGAGCAGTACTTC; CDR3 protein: CASSVDAGGPREQYF
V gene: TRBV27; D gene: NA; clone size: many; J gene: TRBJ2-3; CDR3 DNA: TGTGCCAGCAGTTTAGTAGGGGCAGGCACAGATACGCAGTATTTT; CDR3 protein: CASSLVGAGTDTQYF
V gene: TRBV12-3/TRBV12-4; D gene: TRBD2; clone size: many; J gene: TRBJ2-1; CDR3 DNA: TGTGCCAGCAGTCCCCCCGGACTAGCGGGAGGAGGTGAGCAGTTCTTC; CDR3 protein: CASSPPGLAGGGEQFF
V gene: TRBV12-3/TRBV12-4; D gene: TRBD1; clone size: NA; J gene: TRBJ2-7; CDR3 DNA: TGTGCCACTAGGGACAGCACCTACGAGCAGTACTTC; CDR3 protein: CATRDSTYEQYF
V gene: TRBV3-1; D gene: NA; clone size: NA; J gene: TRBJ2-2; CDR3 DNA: TGTGCCAGCAGCCAAGAAGGGGTCGGCGGGGAGCTGTTTTTT; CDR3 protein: CASSQEGVGGELFF
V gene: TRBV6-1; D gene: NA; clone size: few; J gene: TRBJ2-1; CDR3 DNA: TGTGCCAGCAGTCCCTTTGGGGGGGGGCTGTTAAATGAGCAGTTCTTC; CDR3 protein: CASSPFGGGLLNEQFF
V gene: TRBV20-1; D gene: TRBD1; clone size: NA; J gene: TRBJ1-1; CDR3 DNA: TGCAGTGCTAGAGACCTAAACAGGGGGCGGAACACTGAAGCTTTCTTT; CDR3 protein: CSARDLNRGRNTEAFF
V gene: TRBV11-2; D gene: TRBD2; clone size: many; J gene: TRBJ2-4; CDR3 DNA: TGTGCCAGCAGCTTAGGACTAGCGCTAGCCAAAAACATTCAGTACTTC; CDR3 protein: CASSLGLALAKNIQYF
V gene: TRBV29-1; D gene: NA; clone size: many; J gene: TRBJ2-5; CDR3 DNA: TGCAGCGTTGAATTCTTGCCCCTCGGTACAAAAGAGACCCAGTACTTC; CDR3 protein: CSVEFLPLGTKETQYF
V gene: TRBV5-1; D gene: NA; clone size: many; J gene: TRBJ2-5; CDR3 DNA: TGCGCCAGCAGCTTGACGGAAGAGACCCAGTACTTC; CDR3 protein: CASSLTEETQYF
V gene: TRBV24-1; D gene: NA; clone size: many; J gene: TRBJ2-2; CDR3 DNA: TGTGCCACCAGTGACCACCCCAACACCGGGGAGCTGTTTTTT; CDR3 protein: CATSDHPNTGELFF
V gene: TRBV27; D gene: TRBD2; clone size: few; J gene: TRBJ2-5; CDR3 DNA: TGTGCCAGCAGTTTACGGCGGGGAGGGGAGACCCAGTACTTC; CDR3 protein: CASSLRRGGETQYF
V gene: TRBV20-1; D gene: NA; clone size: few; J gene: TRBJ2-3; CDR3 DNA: TGCAGTGCTACTCGGGGGCTAGCAACAGATACGCAGTATTTT; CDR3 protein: CSATRGLATDTQYF
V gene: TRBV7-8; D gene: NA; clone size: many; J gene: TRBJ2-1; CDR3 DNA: TGTGCCAGCAGCTTAGTAGGCGGGGCGGGAAGAGATGAGCAGTTCTTC; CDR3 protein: CASSLVGGAGRDEQFF
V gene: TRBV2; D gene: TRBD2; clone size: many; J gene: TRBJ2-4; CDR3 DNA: TGTGCCACTGGGACTAGAGGGGCCAAAAACATTCAGTACTTC; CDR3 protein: CATGTRGAKNIQYF
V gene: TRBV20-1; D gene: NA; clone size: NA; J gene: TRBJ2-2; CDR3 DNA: TGCAGTGCTAGAGATTGGGCCACTACCGCCGGGGAGCTGTTTTTT; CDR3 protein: CSARDWATTAGELFF
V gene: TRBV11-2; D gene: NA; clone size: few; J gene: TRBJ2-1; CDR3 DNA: TGTGCCAGCAGCTTGGGGGGATCCTACAGTGAGCAGTTCTTC; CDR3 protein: CASSLGGSYSEQFF
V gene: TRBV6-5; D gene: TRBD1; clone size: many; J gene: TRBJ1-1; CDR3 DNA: TGTGCCAGCAGTTGGGACAGGGGAAGGTCTGAAGCTTTCTTT; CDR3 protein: CASSWDRGRSEAFF
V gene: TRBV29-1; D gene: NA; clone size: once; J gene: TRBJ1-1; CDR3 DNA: TGCAGCGTTACTCCAGGGAACACTGAAGCTTTCTTT; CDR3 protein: CSVTPGNTEAFF
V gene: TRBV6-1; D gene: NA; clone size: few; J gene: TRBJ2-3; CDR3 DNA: TGTGCCAGCAGTGCCACCTATTCGGCGGGCACAGATACGCAGTATTTT; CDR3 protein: CASSATYSAGTDTQYF
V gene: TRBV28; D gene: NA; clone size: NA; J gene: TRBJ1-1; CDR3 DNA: TGTGCCAGCAGGGCCGGGTACAAGAACACTGAAGCTTTCTTT; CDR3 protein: CASRAGYKNTEAFF
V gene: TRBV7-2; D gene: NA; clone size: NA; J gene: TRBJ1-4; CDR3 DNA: TGTGCCAGCAGCTTAATAACAGCTGAAAAACTGTTTTTT; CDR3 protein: CASSLITAEKLFF
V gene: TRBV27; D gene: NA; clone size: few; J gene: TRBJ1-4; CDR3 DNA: TGTGCCAGCAGTCCTAGGGGGAGGGGTGAAAAACTGTTTTTT; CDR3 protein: CASSPRGRGEKLFF